The 25 T cell receptor beta chains presented below share a single source sample, sequenced in a study of blood T cell repertoires in COVID-19 (dated by TCRdb to the early 2020s). Receptors were amplified or captured by the immunoSEQ multiplex PCR assay. The source is immuneACCESS, and TCRdb retained only in-frame sequences with V and J called. Part of the clones is not carried over; for the studies checked, unresolved V genes explain less than half of this, and the remainder is unexplained. This sample has roughly 100,000 clones in its table, and around 88% of those were observed once. The top ten clonotypes cover 7% to 8.5% of the sample. The material sequenced was peripheral blood. The receptor source for this set is a woman in her seventies with acute or convalescent COVID-19.

The gene calls are TRBV6-2 or TRBV6-3 and TRBJ1-4; 11 nucleotides match TRBD1. V shed 0 bases and J 7 bases; nucleotides not matched to a gene: 1. This CDR3 is 15 amino acids long. Germline V gene lookup returns CDR1 MNHEY and CDR2 SVGEGT. Here the CDR3 DNA reads TGTGCCAGCAGTTACTCGGACAGGGGGCCTGAAAAACTGTTTTTT. It yields the protein CASSYSDRGPEKLFF.

This chain uses TRBV23-1 with TRBJ1-5; the D is unclear. TRBV23-1 is marked as an open reading frame, function uncertain. The CDR3 length is 17 residues. Trimming removed 0 bases at V and 2 bases at J, with 14 bases between. DNA for the CDR3: TGCGCCAGCAGTCAATCGCGGGGTGAGGAGCGCAATCAGCCCCAGCATTTT. It yields the protein CASSQSRGEERNQPQHF.

V is TRBV5-1 and J is TRBJ1-6; D is uncertain. The CDR3 contains 17 residues. CDR1 SGHRS and CDR2 YFSETQ come from the germline V gene. V lost 0 bases, J lost 4 bases, and 14 bases lay in between. In DNA form, the CDR3 reads TGCGCCAGCAGCTTGGGAATCGGCGGGCAATATAATTCACCCCTCCACTTT. Its translation: CASSLGIGGQYNSPLHF.

This chain connects TRBV28 to TRBJ1-5; unclear D gene. The CDR3 runs to 15 residues. Trimming stripped 3 bases from V and 0 bases from J, with 9 bases between. Looked up from germline, CDR1 is MDHEN and CDR2 is SYDVKM. The CDR3 DNA is TGTGCCAGCAGTTTGCGAGTCTATAGCAATCAGCCCCAGCATTTT. Translated: CASSLRVYSNQPQHF.

This chain joins TRBV10-3 and TRBJ2-5; perhaps TRBD1 as D (6 bases). Germline lookup yields CDR1 ENHRY and CDR2 SYGVKD. V lost 4 bases and J lost 1, with 10 bases in between. CDR3 length: 14 amino acids. The CDR3 bases are TGTGCCATCAGTGCCCGACAGGTCCAAGAGACCCAGTACTTC. Residues: CAISARQVQETQYF.

This clone appeared a single time. The chain couples TRBV2 to TRBJ2-1; 12 bases line up with TRBD2. Trimming removed 8 bases from V and 7 bases from J; junction bases left unmatched: 9. This CDR3 spans 15 amino acids. Germline CDR1 reads SNHLY; CDR2 reads FYNNEI. CDR3 region: CASGDRTSGINEQFF. CDR3 bases: TGTGCCAGCGGGGACAGGACTAGCGGGATAAATGAGCAGTTCTTC.

This clone appeared a single time. The CDR3 sequence: CASSDVAGGSYNEQFF. In DNA form, the CDR3 reads TGTGCCAGCAGTGACGTGGCAGGGGGCTCCTACAATGAGCAGTTCTTC. J is TRBJ2-1 and V is TRBV6-4; 7 bases line up with TRBD1. This CDR3 is built from 16 residues. CDR1 MRHNA and CDR2 SNTAGT come from the germline V gene. V shed 2 bases and J 0 bases; nucleotides not matched to a gene: 4.

This clone appeared a few times. The chain is built from TRBV7-9 and TRBJ2-7, with a weak D call TRBD2 (6 bases). CDR1 and CDR2 (germline): SEHNR, FQNEAQ (reference sequence). Trimming took 9 bases from V and 7 from J, leaving 16 bases between them. CDR3 length: 12 residues. The CDR3, as DNA: TGTGCCAGTGCTCTGAGGGCGGGGGAGCAGTACTTC. The encoded protein is CASALRAGEQYF. Together with reference TRBV7-9 and TRBJ2-7, the CDR3 gives the full variable domain: DTGVSQNPRHKITKRGQNVTFRCDPISEHNRLYWYRQTLGQGPEFLTYFQNEAQLEKSRLLSDRFSAERPKGSFSTLEIQRTEQGDSAMYLCASALRAGEQYFGPGTRLTVT.

V usage is TRBV10-1 and J usage is TRBJ2-2; TRBD2 matches 14 bases. There are 18 residues in the CDR3. Germline loops: CDR1 WNHNN, CDR2 SYGVQD (reference sequence). The V segment lost 2 bases and the J segment 2 bases; nucleotides outside the gene matches: 4. The CDR3 nucleotides are TGCGCCAGCAGTGAGGAGGGACTAGCGGGAGTTAACACCGGGGAGCTGTTTTTT. Translating gives CASSEEGLAGVNTGELFF.

The chain recombines TRBV6-5 with TRBJ2-4, with TRBD2 identical over 7 bases. In germline, CDR1 is MNHEY, CDR2 SVGAGI. The V segment lost 6 bases and the J segment 2 bases; nucleotides outside the gene matches: 7. CDR3 size: 15 residues. The CDR3 sequence is CASSRDYTSKNIQYF. Written as DNA, the CDR3 is TGTGCCAGCAGCCGGGACTACACGTCCAAAAACATTCAGTACTTC.

The chain links TRBV5-1 to TRBJ2-3; 12 bases align to TRBD2. Looked up from germline, CDR1 is SGHRS and CDR2 is YFSETQ. Losses at the gene ends were 1 base for V and 0 bases for J; bases not matched to a gene: 0. The CDR3 is 16 residues long. This CDR3 reads CASSLTSGRSTDTQYF. CDR3 bases: TGCGCCAGCAGCTTGACTAGCGGGAGGAGCACAGATACGCAGTATTTT.

This clone was observed a single time. The J gene is TRBJ2-3, the V gene TRBV28; 7 bases fit TRBD2. Germline V lookup: CDR1 MDHEN, CDR2 SYDVKM. V shed 5 bases and J 2 bases; nucleotides not matched to a gene: 19. This CDR3 region has 19 residues. CDR3 bases: TGTGCCAGCAGTGAACTAGCGTTGGCACATGGCCGTTACACAGATACGCAGTATTTT. Translating gives CASSELALAHGRYTDTQYF.

This clone showed up just a few times. The chain couples TRBV27 to TRBJ1-1, with TRBD1 as a possible D gene (5 bases). Germline V CDR1 and CDR2: MNHEY, SMNVEV (reference sequence). This CDR3 has 14 residues. Trimming took 5 bases from V and 1 from J, leaving 11 bases between them. In DNA form, the CDR3 reads TGTGCCAGCAGTCCGCGACAGAGGAACACTGAAGCTTTCTTT. Translation: CASSPRQRNTEAFF.

This clone has a single count. V usage is TRBV29-1 and J usage is TRBJ2-7, with 7 bases aligning to TRBD2. Trimming removed 1 base from V and 3 bases from J; junction bases left unmatched: 9. The CDR3 sequence is 15 residues long. The germline V gene encodes CDR1 SQVTM and CDR2 ANQGSEA. The CDR3 reads CSVEGGWEGYYEQYF. CDR3 bases: TGCAGCGTTGAAGGGGGTTGGGAGGGATACTACGAGCAGTACTTC.

The V and J genes are TRBV2 and TRBJ1-2; D is undetermined. The V gene's germline CDR1 is SNHLY and CDR2 FYNNEI. The germline V and J ends were trimmed by 8 bases and 2 bases, with 9 bases remaining between them. The CDR3 covers 12 residues. The chain's CDR3 is CASSPRNYGYTF. The CDR3 bases are TGTGCCAGCTCCCCCAGGAACTATGGCTACACCTTC.

The V call is TRBV7-9, the J call TRBJ1-4; 7 bases match TRBD1. The CDR3 length is 14 residues. J gave up 7 bases and V 4 bases, and 6 bases lay outside the gene matches. The germline V gene encodes CDR1 SEHNR and CDR2 FQNEAQ (reference sequence). The CDR3 protein is CASSSRGETEKLFF. The CDR3 DNA follows: TGTGCCAGCAGCTCCAGGGGGGAGACTGAAAAACTGTTTTTT.

The V gene is TRBV6-5, the J gene TRBJ2-5; TRBD2 matches 7 bases. Germline-derived CDR1 and CDR2 are MNHEY and SVGAGI. The V and J ends lost 8 bases and 5 bases, in that order; junction bases with no gene match: 11. The CDR3 is 14 residues long. CDR3 bases: TGTGCCAGCTCGTCTGGGACTACATTGGAGACCCAGTACTTC. As protein: CASSSGTTLETQYF.

This chain uses TRBV5-4 with TRBJ2-1; 10 bases line up with TRBD2. The CDR3 is 15 amino acids. Germline trimming cut 2 bases from V and 8 bases from J; bases unmatched to any gene: 7. Germline CDR1 reads SGHNT; CDR2 reads YYREEE (reference sequence). The chain's CDR3 is CASSFSGGAWDEQFF. The CDR3, as DNA: TGTGCCAGCAGCTTCAGCGGGGGGGCGTGGGATGAGCAGTTCTTC.

This rearrangement joins TRBV2 to TRBJ2-5; TRBD2 matches 10 bases. Germline CDR1 and CDR2: SNHLY and FYNNEI. With V trimmed by 6 bases and J by 5 bases, 6 bases remained unmatched. The CDR3 contains 14 residues. DNA of the CDR3: TGTGCCAGCAGGAGCGGGGGGGCAAGGGAGACCCAGTACTTC. Its translation is CASRSGGARETQYF.

The genes are TRBV9 and TRBJ2-2; 9 bases align to TRBD2. V shed 2 bases and J 6 bases; nucleotides not matched to a gene: 8. This CDR3 contains 16 residues. Germline assignment: CDR1 SGDLS and CDR2 YYNGEE. For the CDR3, the DNA is TGTGCCAGCAGCGTGGAAGCGGGAGGAGCCCCCGGGGAGCTGTTTTTT. This translates into CASSVEAGGAPGELFF.

The chain is built from TRBV6-5 and TRBJ1-2, with D perhaps matching TRBD1 (5 bases). The V and J ends lost 3 bases and 10 bases respectively, with 9 bases between them. There are 11 residues in the CDR3. From germline, CDR1 is MNHEY and CDR2 SVGAGI. The CDR3: CASSYGGDYTF. The CDR3 bases are TGTGCCAGCAGTTATGGAGGGGACTACACCTTC.

The rearrangement uses TRBV5-4 and TRBJ2-7; D unresolved. The V end was cut by 4 bases, the J end by 6 bases, with 11 bases between. The CDR3 covers 12 residues. The germline CDR1 and CDR2 sequences are SGHNT and YYREEE (reference sequence). The CDR3 sequence is CASSGPSFEQYF. DNA of the CDR3: TGTGCCAGCAGCGGCCCCAGTTTCGAGCAGTACTTC.

This chain joins TRBV18 and TRBJ1-1; no definite D call. The CDR3 consists of 14 residues. Trimming left V 3 bases short and J 4 bases short, with 12 bases between. Germline CDR1 reads KGHSH; CDR2 reads LQKENI. The CDR3 spells CASSPRRDFTEAFF. CDR3 DNA sequence: TGTGCCAGCTCACCCCGGAGGGATTTCACTGAAGCTTTCTTT.

The J gene is TRBJ2-5, the V gene TRBV9, with 9 bases matching TRBD2. Trimming removed 4 bases from V and 4 bases from J; junction bases left unmatched: 8. Germline-derived CDR1 and CDR2 are SGDLS and YYNGEE. The CDR3 runs 15 residues. The CDR3 DNA is TGTGCCAGCAGCCCTTCTAGCGGGAAGGCAGAGACCCAGTACTTC. It encodes CASSPSSGKAETQYF.

The DNA of the CDR3 is TGTGCCATCAGTGATCAAGGAGGTCCCCGGGAGGGTAATGAAAAACTGTTTTTT. Protein: CAISDQGGPREGNEKLFF. The genes are TRBV10-3 and TRBJ1-4; no definite D call. From germline, CDR1 is ENHRY and CDR2 SYGVKD. Trimming pared 3 bases from V and 4 bases from J, leaving 21 bases between. The CDR3 runs 18 residues.